Included here is one T cell receptor beta chain sequence, with context. The target of this receptor is not known. No base quality information exists; no much larger clone differs at one position. This record belongs to a study of T cell repertoires in cytomegalovirus infection (dated by TCRdb to between 2019 and 2020). About the study as a whole: The HLA type of each donor mattered for the analysis, because public TCR beta signatures pointed to carriage of CMV infection along with the matching HLA type.

What the work shows at the level of the full study, not this receptor alone: In the ex vivo response, HLA-C-restricted CMV-specific TCR beta clonotypes were dominant, and in two of eight donors the single most frequent clonotype came from this HLA-C-restricted group. Carriers of CMV infection plus the relevant HLA type were discriminated by the cumulative frequency of public TCR beta family members in the study cohort and in an independent roughly 350-donor cohort.

Instrument on record: Illumina HiSeq 1500. TCRdb ran its own pipeline on the public reads, namely fastp trimming at Q25 and MiXCR clone calling, and kept in-frame beta chains. Identical CDR3 proteins give one entry, which carries the most common genes and DNA. This sample comprises roughly 230,000 distinct CDR3 sequences, approximately 15% of them detected only once. The ten largest clones add up to less than 50% of the sample. Input material: CD8+ T cells from PBMCs. The receptor was isolated from a human donor in good health (CMV status not recorded). Some clones in this sample may be carry-over from other donors' samples.

The sequenced DNA is TGCGCCAGCAGCCAAGATTTTCGGGGGGGGGCAAATGAGCAGTTCTTC. Translation gives CASSQDFRGGANEQFF. In this chain, TRBV4-3 is recombined with TRBJ2-1; 8 of the junction bases match TRBD2. CDR1 LGHNA and CDR2 YSLEER were looked up in the germline V gene. Trimming leaves V shorter by 0 bases and J shorter by 7 bases, with the junction holding 8 bases beyond the gene matches. The CDR3 numbers 16 residues from cysteine through phenylalanine. The retained sequence is limited to the CDR3, 48 bases, with the frame set at the first base.